Listed below are T cell receptor beta chains from one sample, sequenced in a study of T cell changes during pregnancy in multiple sclerosis. Produced via immunoSEQ multiplex PCR; TCRdb's table is partial and in-frame only. The sample has tens of thousands of clones; about nine tenths are singletons. Source: peripheral blood, taken after pregnancy. Receptors originate from a female donor in good health, enrolled as a control in a pregnancy study. Each CDR3 is given with its conserved first and last residue. D genes are given only for firm matches. Rows may omit the clone size; those that give it use once, few, many or a size class.

>TRBJ2-1|TRBD2|.|TRBV5-1
CASSSRLAPGNEQFF
TGCGCCAGCAGCTCTAGACTAGCGCCGGGCAATGAGCAGTTCTTC
>TRBJ1-2|.|few|TRBV18
CASSPGRGEDGYTF
TGTGCCAGCTCACCAGGCAGGGGAGAGGATGGCTACACCTTC
>TRBJ2-1|.|few|TRBV25-1
CASRVQFEQFF
TGTGCCAGCAGGGTACAGTTTGAGCAGTTCTTC
>TRBJ2-5|TRBD2|.|TRBV7-8
CASSPLANQETQYF
TGTGCCAGCAGTCCACTAGCGAACCAAGAGACCCAGTACTTC
>TRBJ1-2|.|few|TRBV7-2
CASSQANYGYTF
TGTGCCAGCAGCCAGGCGAACTATGGCTACACCTTC
>TRBJ1-1|.|.|TRBV5-6
CASSFVRRGEAFF
TGTGCCAGCAGCTTCGTCCGGCGGGGTGAAGCTTTCTTT
>TRBJ2-2|TRBD2|.|TRBV7-2
CASSLWGGAIGELFF
TGTGCCAGCAGCTTATGGGGGGGAGCGATCGGGGAGCTGTTTTTT
>TRBJ2-2|TRBD2|.|TRBV4-1
CASSQRGLAGPNTGELFF
TGCGCCAGCAGCCAACGGGGACTAGCGGGCCCGAACACCGGGGAGCTGTTTTTT
>TRBJ1-6|TRBD1|.|TRBV10-3
CAISDPGQGAVSPLHF
TGTGCCATCAGCGACCCCGGACAGGGGGCTGTTTCACCCCTCCACTTT
>TRBJ1-2|TRBD1|.|TRBV10-1
CARRDRVELVANYGYTF
TGCGCCAGAAGGGACAGGGTGGAACTTGTGGCAAACTATGGCTACACCTTC
>TRBJ1-1|.|.|TRBV27
CASRSGTEAFF
TGTGCCAGCAGATCAGGCACTGAAGCTTTCTTT
>TRBJ2-5|TRBD1|.|TRBV5-1
CASSWGQVFGETQYF
TGCGCCAGCAGCTGGGGACAGGTTTTTGGAGAGACCCAGTACTTC
>TRBJ2-2|TRBD2|.|TRBV9
CASSSPPTSGNTGELFF
TGTGCCAGCAGCTCACCCCCGACTAGCGGAAACACCGGGGAGCTGTTTTTT
>TRBJ2-5|.|.|TRBV4-1
CASSQVGLETQYF
TGCGCCAGCAGCCAAGTGGGGCTAGAGACCCAGTACTTC
>TRBJ2-4|.|.|TRBV18
CASSPGSLAKNIQYF
TGTGCCAGCTCACCAGGCAGTCTAGCCAAAAACATTCAGTACTTC
>TRBJ2-5|.|.|TRBV4-2
CASSQDSLETQYF
TGTGCCAGCAGCCAAGATAGCCTGGAGACCCAGTACTTC
>TRBJ1-3|.|.|TRBV6-6
CASGRGAPSGNTIYF
TGTGCCAGCGGCCGCGGGGCACCCTCTGGAAACACCATATATTTT
>TRBJ2-3|.|.|TRBV4-1
CASSQDGSTQYF
TGCGCCAGCAGCCAAGATGGGAGTACGCAGTATTTT
>TRBJ2-5|TRBD1|.|TRBV5-6
CASSTGTGGVETQYF
TGTGCCAGCAGTACCGGGACAGGGGGCGTAGAGACCCAGTACTTC
>TRBJ1-1|.|.|TRBV28
CASRTQGTRDTEAFF
TGTGCCAGCAGGACACAGGGAACCCGGGACACTGAAGCTTTCTTT
>TRBJ1-4|TRBD1|.|TRBV6-1
CASSPTGATNEKLFF
TGTGCCAGCAGTCCCACAGGGGCAACTAATGAAAAACTGTTTTTT
>TRBJ2-6|.|.|TRBV29-1
CSVGGPGANVLTF
TGCAGCGTTGGGGGGCCTGGGGCCAACGTCCTGACTTTC